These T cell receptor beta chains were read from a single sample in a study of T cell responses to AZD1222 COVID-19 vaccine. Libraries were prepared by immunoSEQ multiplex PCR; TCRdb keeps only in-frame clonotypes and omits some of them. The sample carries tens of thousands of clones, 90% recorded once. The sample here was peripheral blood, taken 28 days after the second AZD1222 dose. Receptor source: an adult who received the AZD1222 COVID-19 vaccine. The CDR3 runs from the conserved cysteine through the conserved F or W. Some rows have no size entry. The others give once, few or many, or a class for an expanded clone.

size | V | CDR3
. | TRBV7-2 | CASSLDQGGQPQHF
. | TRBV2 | CATRMTGFSNQPQHF
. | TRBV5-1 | CASSLGLAGAQETQYF
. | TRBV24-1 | CATSDRRRELFF
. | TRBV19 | CASRTTGTWNSPLHF
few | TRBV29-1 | CSVVRNTEAFF
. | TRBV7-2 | CASSERDRPAYEQYF
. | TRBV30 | CAWSVGQGVQPQHF
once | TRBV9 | CASSVDPMNTEAFF
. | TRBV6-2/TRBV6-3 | CASSRRQGTSGANVLTF
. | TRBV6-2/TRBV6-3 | CASSSSVRYEQYF
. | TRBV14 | CASSLGQGYTGNTIYF
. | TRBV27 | CASSTVQGFGDQPQHF
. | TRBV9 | CASSADPGQGPDTQYF
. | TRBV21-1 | CASSKLRGRRGYTF
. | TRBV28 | CASSPGGQNEKLFF
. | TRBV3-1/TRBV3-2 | CASSHRRDHYGYTF
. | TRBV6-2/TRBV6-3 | CASSQQGAIQPQHF
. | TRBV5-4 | CASSLEEGGYSGNTIYF
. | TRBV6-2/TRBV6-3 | CASSKSSGGPVDTQYF
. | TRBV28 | CASSLPRQGRGMYSPLHF
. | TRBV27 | CASRPGSGNTEAFF
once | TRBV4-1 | CASSQEVQRAYEQYF
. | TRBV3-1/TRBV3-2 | CASSQVRDYLTGELFF
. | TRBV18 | CASSPIGYYGYTF
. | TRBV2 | CATTGWAFF